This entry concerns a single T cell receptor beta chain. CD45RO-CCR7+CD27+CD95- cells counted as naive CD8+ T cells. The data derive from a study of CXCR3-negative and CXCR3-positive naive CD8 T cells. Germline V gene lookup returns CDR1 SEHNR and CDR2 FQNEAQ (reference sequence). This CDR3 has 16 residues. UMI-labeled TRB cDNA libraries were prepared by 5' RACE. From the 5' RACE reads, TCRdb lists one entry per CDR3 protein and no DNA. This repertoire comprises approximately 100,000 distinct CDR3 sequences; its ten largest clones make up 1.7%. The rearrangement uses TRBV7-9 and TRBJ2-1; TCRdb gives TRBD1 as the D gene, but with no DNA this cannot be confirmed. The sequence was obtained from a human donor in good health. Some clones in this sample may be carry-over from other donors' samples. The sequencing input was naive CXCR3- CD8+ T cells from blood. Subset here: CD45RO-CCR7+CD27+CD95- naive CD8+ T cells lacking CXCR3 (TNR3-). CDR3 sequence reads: CASSRFHGTLYNEQFF.